This section outlines one T cell receptor (beta chain) sequence together with its context. What it recognizes is unknown. This table comes from immunoSEQ multiplex PCR, and its TCRdb copy is limited to in-frame clones, with some not included. The sample has fewer than 20,000 clones, around 77% seen once. This sample was included in a study of CD4 T cells in relation to SARS-CoV-2 and coronaviruses. Study overall: ViraFEST: approximately 10-day antigen culture of PBMCs, then TCR beta CDR3 sequencing. The HLA restriction of the shared crossreactive spike epitopes was mapped.

Germline V gene lookup returns CDR1 MDHEN and CDR2 SYDVKM. V trimming: 3 bases; J trimming: 4 bases; junction bases outside the gene matches: 2. The CDR3 runs 13 residues. Unexposed donor CD4+ T cells date from about 2011-2019, before the COVID-19 pandemic. CD4+ T cells were isolated from the cells after 10 days of culture. Unexposed-donor CD4+ T cells were probed with SARS-CoV-2 S/N and four cold-coronavirus spikes, cells permitting. Study-wide points: In roughly 60% of donors, memory CD4+ clonotypes crossrecognized SARS-CoV-2 and at least one common cold coronavirus spike.

The chain couples TRBV28 to TRBJ1-1; 7 bases align to TRBD1. Sequenced sample: CD4+ T cells from PBMCs, cultured in vitro. The source of this sequence is a human donor in good health. As DNA, the CDR3 is TGTGCCAGCAGTTTCAGGGGGGGCACTGAAGCTTTCTTT. This codes for CASSFRGGTEAFF.